Presented here are 18 T cell receptor beta chains from one specimen sequenced in a study of blood T cell repertoires in COVID-19 (dated by TCRdb to the early 2020s). The library came from the immunoSEQ multiplex PCR assay. The immuneACCESS repertoire file appears here via TCRdb, limited to in-frame rearrangements. These files lack a portion of the clones; in checked studies, under half of the deficit traces to unresolved V genes, and the cause of the others is not known. This sample holds more than 75,000 clones; 80% to 90% were observed only once. The ten most abundant clones make up roughly 25% of the sample. The sequenced sample consisted of peripheral blood. The receptors stem from a man in his sixties with acute or convalescent COVID-19.

The chain links TRBV5-1 to TRBJ2-3; 7 nucleotides match TRBD2. The V and J ends lost 5 bases and 2 bases, in that order; junction bases with no gene match: 8. Germline V gene sequence: CDR1 SGHRS, CDR2 YFSETQ. This CDR3 contains 15 residues. The DNA for the CDR3 is TGCGCCAGCAGAGGGTCGGGGGGTTCCACAGATACGCAGTATTTT. This codes for CASRGSGGSTDTQYF.

The V and J genes are TRBV5-1 and TRBJ2-2; 13 nucleotides line up with TRBD2. Germline V lookup: CDR1 SGHRS, CDR2 YFSETQ. The V segment lost 5 bases and the J segment 4 bases; nucleotides outside the gene matches: 5. CDR3 length equals 16 residues. CDR3 DNA: TGCGCCAGCAGTGGACTAGCGGGGGTTCGCACCGGGGAGCTGTTTTTT. Amino acid sequence: CASSGLAGVRTGELFF. The full variable domain, rest sourced from reference TRBV5-1 and TRBJ2-2, is KAGVTQTPRYLIKTRGQQVTLSCSPISGHRSVSWYQQTPGQGLQFLFEYFSETQRNKGNFPGRFSGRQFSNSRSEMNVSTLELGDSALYLCASSGLAGVRTGELFFGEGSRLTVL.

This clone was counted between two and nine times. J is TRBJ1-2 and V is TRBV2; 8 bases line up with TRBD1. Germline V gene data show CDR1 as SNHLY and CDR2 as FYNNEI. V lost 8 bases and J lost 3; bases outside the gene matches: 8. The CDR3 contains 14 residues. The CDR3 DNA follows: TGTGCCAGCGGAGACAGGGGAAGAGACTATGGCTACACCTTC. Its protein is CASGDRGRDYGYTF.

This clone was seen just once. CDR3 in DNA: TGTGCCAGCAGTAGCCGGGACAGGGTCGTAGGCTACACCTTC. Encoded protein: CASSSRDRVVGYTF. The rearrangement joins TRBV6-6 to TRBJ1-2, with TRBD1 matching over 9 bases. Germline assignment: CDR1 MNHNY and CDR2 SVGAGI (reference sequence). Losses at the gene ends were 5 bases for V and 8 bases for J; bases not matched to a gene: 9. The CDR3 runs to 14 residues.

This chain links TRBV5-1 with TRBJ2-6; D is unclear. This CDR3 is built from 14 residues. Germline V gives CDR1 SGHRS, CDR2 YFSETQ. V lost 5 bases and J 2 bases, leaving 8 bases between the germline ends. The CDR3 nucleotides are TGCGCCAGCAGATTAAATGCTGGGGCCAACGTCCTGACTTTC. Translating gives CASRLNAGANVLTF. Complete variable domain (other parts from reference TRBV5-1 and TRBJ2-6): KAGVTQTPRYLIKTRGQQVTLSCSPISGHRSVSWYQQTPGQGLQFLFEYFSETQRNKGNFPGRFSGRQFSNSRSEMNVSTLELGDSALYLCASRLNAGANVLTFGAGSRLTVL.

CDR3 nucleotides: TGTGCCAGTCACTCAGCAGGGTCTACTGAAGCTTTCTTT. Translated, it gives CASHSAGSTEAFF. The gene calls are TRBV19 and TRBJ1-1; D may be TRBD1 (5 bases). The V and J ends lost 8 bases and 5 bases respectively, with 15 bases between them. The CDR3 extends over 13 amino acids. Per germline, CDR1 LNHDA and CDR2 SQIVND (reference sequence).

Regarding this clone: At one boundary the junction diverges from the germline segment, which might be a read error. This chain's CDR3 is CATSRATEAFF. CDR3 in DNA: TGTGCCACCAGTCGCGCTACTGAAGCTTTCTTT. The chain links TRBV2 to TRBJ1-1, with D unclear. The CDR3 runs 11 residues. Germline CDR1 SNHLY, CDR2 FYNNEI.

The chain couples TRBV19 to TRBJ2-2, with 7 bases aligning to TRBD1. The CDR3 has 16 residues. Per the germline V gene, CDR1 is LNHDA and CDR2 is SQIVND (reference sequence). The trim removed 5 bases at V and 6 bases at J, leaving 12 bases unmatched. The CDR3 nucleotides are TGTGCCAGTAGTTCCCAGGGGGAGCACAGGGCCGGGGAGCTGTTTTTT. Protein sequence: CASSSQGEHRAGELFF.

V gene TRBV6-6 combines with J gene TRBJ1-2, with a weak D call TRBD1 (6 bases). Between the trimmed V and J ends, which lost 6 bases and 6 bases, there was a span of 11 bases. This CDR3 spans 12 amino acids. Germline values: CDR1 MNHNY, CDR2 SVGAGI (reference sequence). The CDR3 loop reads CASRRTANGYTF. The CDR3 DNA reads TGTGCCAGCAGGAGGACAGCGAATGGCTACACCTTC.

The rearrangement links TRBV7-7 to TRBJ2-3; 9 nucleotides line up with TRBD2. V gave up 1 base and J gave up 6 bases; unmatched junction bases: 5. CDR1 is SSHAT, CDR2 FNYEAQ, per germline (reference sequence). The CDR3 spans 15 residues. DNA of the CDR3: TGTGCCAGCAGCTTAGGCAGCGGGGGGTCGGATACGCAGTATTTT. As protein: CASSLGSGGSDTQYF.

V is TRBV5-6 and J is TRBJ1-2; D may be TRBD1 (5 bases). The CDR3 sequence is 15 residues long. CDR1 is SGHDT and CDR2 is YYEEEE in the germline V gene. V gave up 3 bases and J gave up 4 bases, with 16 bases separating them. In DNA form, the CDR3 reads TGTGCCAGCAGCTCAGTCTCCAGCAGGGCCTATGGCTACACCTTC. The encoded protein is CASSSVSSRAYGYTF.

This sequence joins TRBV4-1 and TRBJ1-2; D possibly corresponds to TRBD1 (6 bases). The CDR3 is 16 amino acids. CDR1 is MGHRA and CDR2 is YSYEKL in the germline V gene. The V gene lost 3 bases and the J gene lost 4 bases, with 18 bases spanning the gap. The CDR3 protein is CASSQVPRGQGYGYTF. The CDR3 region has the DNA TGCGCCAGCAGCCAGGTACCCAGGGGCCAGGGCTATGGCTACACCTTC.

V gene TRBV7-9 combines with J gene TRBJ1-1, with D possibly TRBD1 on 5 matching bases. Germline V lookup: CDR1 SEHNR, CDR2 FQNEAQ (reference sequence). V was shortened by 5 bases and J by 7 bases, with 17 bases between the two germline ends. The CDR3 is 14 residues long. The CDR3 coding sequence is TGTGCCAGCAGCCCGACTCCTCCCGGGGGTGAAGCTTTCTTT. This gives the protein CASSPTPPGGEAFF.

This chain joins TRBV27 and TRBJ2-5; 12 positions match TRBD2. V was clipped by 8 bases and J by 7 bases; unmatched bases: 11. CDR1 MNHEY and CDR2 SMNVEV come from the germline V gene (reference sequence). The CDR3 is 15 amino acids. The CDR3 region is CASSPASGGAGTQYF. The CDR3 bases are TGTGCCAGCTCACCGGCTAGCGGGGGGGCAGGGACCCAGTACTTC.

In this sample, this clone turned up once. Different DNA sequences within this sample yield the same CDR3. The J gene is TRBJ2-3, the V gene TRBV11-2, with D uncertain. Per germline, CDR1 SGHAT and CDR2 FQNNGV. The CDR3 consists of 12 residues. V lost 0 bases to trimming and J lost 5 bases, with 3 bases between them. This CDR3 is CASSLDLDTQYF. For the CDR3, the DNA is TGTGCCAGCAGCTTAGATCTAGATACGCAGTATTTT.

The rearrangement joins TRBV19 to TRBJ2-7; D perhaps matches TRBD1 (6 bases). This CDR3 has 16 amino acids. The V and J ends lost 5 bases and 3 bases respectively, with 20 bases between them. Germline V gene sequence: CDR1 LNHDA, CDR2 SQIVND (reference sequence). The CDR3 DNA reads as TGTGCCAGTAGTCCCCTCACACAGGGATCCCTCTACGAGCAGTACTTC. This encodes CASSPLTQGSLYEQYF. Full variable domain (missing parts from reference TRBV19 and TRBJ2-7): DGGITQSPKYLFRKEGQNVTLSCEQNLNHDAMYWYRQDPGQGLRLIYYSQIVNDFQKGDIAEGYSVSREKKESFPLTVTSAQKNPTAFYLCASSPLTQGSLYEQYFGPGTRLTVT.

The CDR3 here is CASSLGSGGAYNEQFF. The CDR3 nucleotides are TGTGCCAGCAGCCTGGGTAGCGGGGGGGCCTACAATGAGCAGTTCTTC. V gene TRBV7-9 combines with J gene TRBJ2-1, with 11 positions matching TRBD2. Unmatched junction bases numbered 5, after V lost 5 bases and J lost 2 bases. Germline V lookup: CDR1 SEHNR, CDR2 FQNEAQ (reference sequence). The CDR3 covers 16 residues.

This chain links TRBV18 with TRBJ1-1, with D tentatively TRBD1 (5 bases). The CDR3 loop spans 17 amino acids. V was pared by 0 bases and J by 1 base, with 15 bases between. Germline values: CDR1 KGHSH, CDR2 LQKENI. The CDR3 is CASSPPVGPGSNTEAFF. The CDR3 coding sequence is TGTGCCAGCTCACCACCGGTGGGGCCAGGATCGAACACTGAAGCTTTCTTT.